A selection of T cell receptor beta chains follows, all from one sample in a study of cytomegalovirus exposure and HLA in healthy donors. Generated by immunoSEQ multiplex PCR, the TCRdb table keeps only in-frame clones and is missing some. The data contain some 200,000 clones, 65% to 90% of them singletons. The sequenced material came from PBMCs. Source of these receptors: a girl under 18 in good health and CMV-seronegative. The CDR3 runs from the conserved cysteine through the conserved F or W. Fields, in order: D gene, V gene, J gene, CDR3 length, clone size, CDR3 protein, CDR3 DNA. D genes are given only for firm matches. Clone sizes are given selectively: once, few, many, or a class where the clone is expanded.

D gene: .; V gene: TRBV27; J gene: TRBJ2-1; CDR3 length: 17; clone size: .; CDR3 protein: CASSLSSYTRDRGPQFF; CDR3 DNA: TGTGCCAGCAGTTTATCGTCCTATACGCGGGACAGAGGTCCGCAGTTCTTC
D gene: .; V gene: TRBV7-3; J gene: TRBJ2-5; CDR3 length: 15; clone size: .; CDR3 protein: CASSPINRVGETQYF; CDR3 DNA: TGTGCCAGCAGCCCCATCAACAGGGTTGGAGAGACCCAGTACTTC
D gene: TRBD2; V gene: TRBV5-4; J gene: TRBJ2-1; CDR3 length: 11; clone size: .; CDR3 protein: CASSLAGEQFF; CDR3 DNA: TGTGCCAGCAGCTTAGCGGGGGAGCAGTTCTTC
D gene: TRBD2; V gene: TRBV27; J gene: TRBJ2-1; CDR3 length: 16; clone size: few; CDR3 protein: CASSLGGLAGANEQFF; CDR3 DNA: TGTGCCAGCAGTTTAGGCGGACTAGCGGGAGCCAATGAGCAGTTCTTC
D gene: .; V gene: TRBV6-5; J gene: TRBJ1-4; CDR3 length: 14; clone size: .; CDR3 protein: CASSWGHPNEKLFF; CDR3 DNA: TGTGCCAGCAGCTGGGGACATCCCAATGAAAAACTGTTTTTT
D gene: .; V gene: TRBV7-2; J gene: TRBJ2-2; CDR3 length: 16; clone size: .; CDR3 protein: CASSLVGALGTGELFF; CDR3 DNA: TGTGCCAGCAGCTTAGTAGGGGCTCTGGGCACCGGGGAGCTGTTTTTT
D gene: .; V gene: TRBV19; J gene: TRBJ1-4; CDR3 length: 13; clone size: .; CDR3 protein: CASSLATNEKLFF; CDR3 DNA: TGTGCCAGTAGCCTTGCAACTAATGAAAAACTGTTTTTT
D gene: .; V gene: TRBV28; J gene: TRBJ1-5; CDR3 length: 13; clone size: .; CDR3 protein: CASNKRGDQPQHF; CDR3 DNA: TGTGCCAGCAATAAGCGGGGGGACCAGCCCCAGCATTTT
D gene: .; V gene: TRBV21-1; J gene: TRBJ1-2; CDR3 length: 15; clone size: .; CDR3 protein: CASSPRQGPIYGYTF; CDR3 DNA: TGTGCCAGCAGCCCTCGACAGGGCCCCATCTATGGCTACACCTTC
D gene: .; V gene: TRBV28; J gene: TRBJ1-2; CDR3 length: 13; clone size: .; CDR3 protein: CASSATGLYGYTF; CDR3 DNA: TGTGCCAGCAGTGCGACAGGACTCTATGGCTACACCTTC
D gene: TRBD1; V gene: TRBV6-6; J gene: TRBJ1-1; CDR3 length: 14; clone size: few; CDR3 protein: CASSDTGAVTEAFF; CDR3 DNA: TGTGCCAGCAGTGATACAGGGGCGGTCACTGAAGCTTTCTTT
D gene: .; V gene: TRBV18; J gene: TRBJ1-5; CDR3 length: 18; clone size: .; CDR3 protein: CASSPRPSTQGLRQPQHF; CDR3 DNA: TGTGCCAGCTCACCACGGCCGAGCACACAGGGCCTACGGCAGCCCCAGCATTTT
D gene: TRBD1; V gene: TRBV7-3; J gene: TRBJ1-2; CDR3 length: 17; clone size: .; CDR3 protein: CASSLTPDRGKNYGYTF; CDR3 DNA: TGTGCCAGCAGCCTAACCCCAGACAGGGGAAAGAACTATGGCTACACCTTC
D gene: .; V gene: TRBV6-5; J gene: TRBJ2-7; CDR3 length: 15; clone size: .; CDR3 protein: CASSYNRVSIYEQYF; CDR3 DNA: TGTGCCAGCAGTTACAACAGGGTATCGATCTACGAGCAGTACTTC
D gene: .; V gene: TRBV15; J gene: TRBJ1-3; CDR3 length: 12; clone size: .; CDR3 protein: CATSRDQNTIYF; CDR3 DNA: TGTGCCACCAGCAGAGATCAGAACACCATATATTTT
D gene: TRBD1; V gene: TRBV5-4; J gene: TRBJ1-6; CDR3 length: 13; clone size: .; CDR3 protein: CASSRTGDLPLHF; CDR3 DNA: TGTGCCAGCAGCCGGACAGGGGATCTGCCCCTCCACTTT
D gene: TRBD1; V gene: TRBV19; J gene: TRBJ1-4; CDR3 length: 14; clone size: .; CDR3 protein: CASSTGVMSEKLFF; CDR3 DNA: TGTGCCAGTAGCACAGGGGTAATGAGTGAAAAACTGTTTTTT
D gene: .; V gene: TRBV7-3; J gene: TRBJ1-5; CDR3 length: 13; clone size: .; CDR3 protein: CASSLTPDQPQHF; CDR3 DNA: TGTGCCAGCAGCTTAACCCCGGATCAGCCCCAGCATTTT
D gene: TRBD2; V gene: TRBV28; J gene: TRBJ2-1; CDR3 length: 16; clone size: .; CDR3 protein: CASSLTTSGIYNEQFF; CDR3 DNA: TGTGCCAGCAGCCTCACAACTAGCGGGATCTACAATGAGCAGTTCTTC
D gene: TRBD1; V gene: TRBV27; J gene: TRBJ2-7; CDR3 length: 14; clone size: .; CDR3 protein: CASSPRTGGYEQYF; CDR3 DNA: TGTGCCAGCAGTCCCCGGACAGGGGGCTACGAGCAGTACTTC
D gene: .; V gene: TRBV19; J gene: TRBJ1-5; CDR3 length: 14; clone size: .; CDR3 protein: CASSIVRVGQPQHF; CDR3 DNA: TGTGCCAGTAGTATAGTCAGGGTAGGGCAGCCCCAGCATTTT
D gene: TRBD1; V gene: TRBV5-1; J gene: TRBJ2-1; CDR3 length: 15; clone size: .; CDR3 protein: CASSLGTGPYNEQFF; CDR3 DNA: TGCGCCAGCAGCTTGGGGACAGGGCCGTACAATGAGCAGTTCTTC
D gene: TRBD1; V gene: TRBV7-3; J gene: TRBJ2-2; CDR3 length: 14; clone size: .; CDR3 protein: CASSWTGNTGELFF; CDR3 DNA: TGTGCCAGCAGCTGGACAGGGAACACCGGGGAGCTGTTTTTT
D gene: .; V gene: TRBV28; J gene: TRBJ2-6; CDR3 length: 16; clone size: .; CDR3 protein: CASSPIVASGANVLTF; CDR3 DNA: TGTGCCAGCAGCCCGATTGTAGCTTCTGGGGCCAACGTCCTGACTTTC
D gene: .; V gene: TRBV5-1; J gene: TRBJ2-5; CDR3 length: 16; clone size: .; CDR3 protein: CASSPIARTHKETQYF; CDR3 DNA: TGCGCCAGCAGCCCGATAGCCAGGACACACAAAGAGACCCAGTACTTC
D gene: TRBD2; V gene: TRBV28; J gene: TRBJ2-1; CDR3 length: 15; clone size: .; CDR3 protein: CASRLLAGGYNEQFF; CDR3 DNA: TGTGCCAGCAGATTACTAGCGGGGGGTTACAATGAGCAGTTCTTC
D gene: .; V gene: TRBV28; J gene: TRBJ2-7; CDR3 length: 16; clone size: .; CDR3 protein: CASSSSGQPRPYEQYF; CDR3 DNA: TGTGCCAGCAGTTCCTCGGGACAACCCCGACCCTACGAGCAGTACTTC
D gene: .; V gene: TRBV25-1; J gene: TRBJ1-1; CDR3 length: 14; clone size: once; CDR3 protein: CASSGKGAGTEAFF; CDR3 DNA: TGTGCCAGCAGTGGCAAAGGGGCCGGCACTGAAGCTTTCTTT
D gene: .; V gene: TRBV11-2; J gene: TRBJ2-5; CDR3 length: 16; clone size: .; CDR3 protein: CASSLGTRISEETQYF; CDR3 DNA: TGTGCCAGCAGCTTAGGTACTAGGATTTCCGAAGAGACCCAGTACTTC
D gene: .; V gene: TRBV27; J gene: TRBJ1-3; CDR3 length: 13; clone size: .; CDR3 protein: CASSPGLPLSEYF; CDR3 DNA: TGTGCCAGCAGCCCCGGACTCCCACTATCGGAATATTTT
D gene: .; V gene: TRBV6-1; J gene: TRBJ2-7; CDR3 length: 14; clone size: .; CDR3 protein: CASSQLVDGYEQYF; CDR3 DNA: TGTGCCAGCAGTCAGCTAGTCGACGGCTACGAGCAGTACTTC
D gene: .; V gene: TRBV6-1; J gene: TRBJ1-3; CDR3 length: 18; clone size: .; CDR3 protein: CASSEWVYSPNSGNTIYF; CDR3 DNA: TGTGCCAGCAGTGAATGGGTTTACAGTCCCAACTCTGGAAACACCATATATTTT
D gene: .; V gene: TRBV7-2; J gene: TRBJ2-2; CDR3 length: 15; clone size: .; CDR3 protein: CASSLGVNIPGELFF; CDR3 DNA: TGTGCCAGCAGCTTAGGAGTGAATATCCCCGGGGAGCTGTTTTTT
D gene: .; V gene: TRBV19; J gene: TRBJ2-1; CDR3 length: 14; clone size: .; CDR3 protein: CASSSGARGPEQFF; CDR3 DNA: TGTGCCAGTAGTAGCGGGGCGCGAGGTCCTGAGCAGTTCTTC
D gene: TRBD1; V gene: TRBV28; J gene: TRBJ2-7; CDR3 length: 14; clone size: .; CDR3 protein: CASSTDRMTGEQYF; CDR3 DNA: TGTGCCAGCAGTACGGACAGGATGACAGGCGAGCAGTACTTC
D gene: TRBD1; V gene: TRBV5-8; J gene: TRBJ2-7; CDR3 length: 14; clone size: once; CDR3 protein: CASLHRDRHYEQYF; CDR3 DNA: TGTGCCAGCTTACACCGGGACAGGCACTACGAGCAGTACTTC
D gene: TRBD2; V gene: TRBV28; J gene: TRBJ2-5; CDR3 length: 14; clone size: .; CDR3 protein: CASSLAGGAETQYF; CDR3 DNA: TGTGCCAGCAGCTTAGCGGGAGGGGCGGAGACCCAGTACTTC
D gene: TRBD2; V gene: TRBV9; J gene: TRBJ2-1; CDR3 length: 16; clone size: .; CDR3 protein: CASTPQGLANLNEQFF; CDR3 DNA: TGTGCCAGCACCCCACAGGGACTAGCCAATCTCAATGAGCAGTTCTTC
D gene: TRBD1; V gene: TRBV27; J gene: TRBJ1-5; CDR3 length: 16; clone size: .; CDR3 protein: CASSPLGTANNQPQHF; CDR3 DNA: TGTGCCAGCAGTCCCTTAGGGACAGCAAATAATCAGCCCCAGCATTTT
D gene: .; V gene: TRBV7-9; J gene: TRBJ1-1; CDR3 length: 15; clone size: few; CDR3 protein: CASREAGTTNTEAFF; CDR3 DNA: TGTGCCAGCAGAGAGGCCGGGACAACCAACACTGAAGCTTTCTTT
D gene: .; V gene: TRBV28; J gene: TRBJ2-3; CDR3 length: 12; clone size: .; CDR3 protein: CASSIISDTQYF; CDR3 DNA: TGTGCCAGCAGTATTATCTCGGATACGCAGTATTTT
D gene: .; V gene: TRBV30; J gene: TRBJ2-1; CDR3 length: 14; clone size: .; CDR3 protein: CAWSFLSGYNEQFF; CDR3 DNA: TGTGCCTGGAGTTTCCTTAGCGGATACAATGAGCAGTTCTTC
D gene: .; V gene: TRBV6-4; J gene: TRBJ1-5; CDR3 length: 14; clone size: .; CDR3 protein: CASSEQVGSQPQHF; CDR3 DNA: TGTGCCAGCAGTGAACAGGTCGGGAGTCAGCCCCAGCATTTT
D gene: .; V gene: TRBV4-3; J gene: TRBJ2-7; CDR3 length: 16; clone size: .; CDR3 protein: CASSQGTRGTGYEQYF; CDR3 DNA: TGCGCCAGCAGCCAAGGTACCCGCGGGACCGGCTACGAGCAGTACTTC
D gene: TRBD1; V gene: TRBV7-3; J gene: TRBJ1-2; CDR3 length: 13; clone size: .; CDR3 protein: CASSLTGDSFYTF; CDR3 DNA: TGTGCCAGCAGCTTAACAGGGGACAGCTTCTACACCTTC
D gene: .; V gene: TRBV29-1; J gene: TRBJ1-1; CDR3 length: 14; clone size: .; CDR3 protein: CSVDFGGGGGEAFF; CDR3 DNA: TGCAGCGTCGACTTCGGGGGCGGGGGGGGTGAAGCTTTCTTT
D gene: TRBD1; V gene: TRBV27; J gene: TRBJ1-2; CDR3 length: 14; clone size: .; CDR3 protein: CASSLQGQPYGYTF; CDR3 DNA: TGTGCCAGCAGTTTACAGGGACAGCCCTATGGCTACACCTTC
D gene: .; V gene: TRBV28; J gene: TRBJ2-7; CDR3 length: 11; clone size: .; CDR3 protein: CASSLAEKQYF; CDR3 DNA: TGTGCCAGCAGTCTCGCGGAAAAGCAGTACTTC
D gene: .; V gene: TRBV7-9; J gene: TRBJ2-5; CDR3 length: 12; clone size: .; CDR3 protein: CASSSIQETQYF; CDR3 DNA: TGTGCCAGCAGCTCAATCCAAGAGACCCAGTACTTC